The 29 T cell receptor beta chains below all came from one sample that was sequenced in a study of shared clonotypes between healthy human individuals. TCRdb keeps only in-frame clones here, not all; method: immunoSEQ multiplex PCR. The table has about 1.1 million clones, more than 75% seen once. Sequencing used memory CD4+ T cells from PBMCs. Subset described: CD45RA-negative fraction. These TCRs come from a man between 18 and 35 years old in good health. Some clones in this sample may be carry-over from other donors' samples.

V is TRBV2 and J is TRBJ2-3; 8 nucleotides align to TRBD2. CDR3 length: 15 amino acids. The junction had 8 bases not matched to a gene; V was cut back by 6 bases and J by 3 bases. Germline V gives CDR1 SNHLY, CDR2 FYNNEI. CDR3 residues: CASRAGEGDTDTQYF. The CDR3 coding sequence is TGTGCCAGCAGAGCGGGAGAAGGAGATACAGATACGCAGTATTTT.

This clone was observed once. The chain is built from TRBV5-5 and TRBJ2-4; TRBD2 is a possible D gene (7 bases). There are 11 residues in the CDR3. Trimming cost V 4 bases and J 15 bases, with 14 bases left between them. In germline, CDR1 is SGHKS, CDR2 YYEKEE (reference sequence). The CDR3 DNA is TGTGCCAGCAGCGGGGGGGCCCCACCGTACTTC. The encoded protein is CASSGGAPPYF.

V and J are TRBV6-6 and TRBJ1-3, with D perhaps matching TRBD1 (5 bases). Germline CDR1 is MNHNY and CDR2 is SVGAGI (reference sequence). Between the trimmed V and J ends, which lost 6 bases and 0 bases, there was a span of 12 bases. This CDR3 contains 15 residues. The CDR3 is CASRLDSDSGNTIYF. The CDR3 DNA is TGTGCCAGCAGGCTCGACAGCGACTCTGGAAACACCATATATTTT.

V usage is TRBV29-1 and J usage is TRBJ2-3; D unresolved. CDR1 and CDR2 from the germline V gene are SQVTM and ANQGSEA. The CDR3 is made up of 17 amino acids. With 6 bases removed from V and 2 bases from J, the gap between germline ends came to 24 bases. CDR3 loop: CSVAETRRHRFTDTQYF. CDR3 DNA sequence: TGCAGCGTGGCAGAAACCCGGCGACATCGGTTCACAGATACGCAGTATTTT.

This clone was detected ten times or more. The chain uses TRBV6-1 and TRBJ1-5, with D uncertain. V lost 4 bases, J lost 4 bases, and 8 bases lay in between. The germline gives CDR1 MNHNS, CDR2 SASEGT. This CDR3 has 13 residues. The CDR3 region is CASSVSVNQPQHF. Written as DNA, the CDR3 is TGTGCCAGCAGTGTAAGCGTTAATCAGCCCCAGCATTTT.

CDR3: CASSAPGERATQYF. CDR3 DNA: TGTGCCAGTAGTGCACCAGGCGAACGGGCGACCCAGTACTTC. The rearrangement links TRBV19 to TRBJ2-5; D gene unclear. V lost 5 bases and J lost 7, with 17 bases in between. The length of the CDR3 is 14 residues. Germline V gives CDR1 LNHDA, CDR2 SQIVND (reference sequence).

Remarks on this clone: Other DNA sequences in this sample translate to the same CDR3. The chain couples TRBV6-6 to TRBJ1-1; possible D gene TRBD1, 5 bases. Trimming shortened V by 6 bases and J by 0 bases, and 11 bases separated the two germline ends. Germline V lookup: CDR1 MNHNY, CDR2 SVGAGI (reference sequence). The CDR3 extends over 14 amino acids. The CDR3 region has the DNA TGTGCCAGCAGCCCCGGGGGGATGAACACTGAAGCTTTCTTT. Protein sequence: CASSPGGMNTEAFF.

This clone was seen a few times. V usage is TRBV4-2 and J usage is TRBJ1-5; D may be TRBD1 (6 bases). This CDR3 is built from 14 residues. Trimming took off 1 base at V and 9 bases at J, with 13 bases between the two ends. Germline loops: CDR1 LGHNA, CDR2 YNFKEQ. CDR3 protein: CASSQVGRGLPQHF. CDR3 coding DNA: TGTGCCAGCAGCCAAGTAGGAAGGGGGTTGCCCCAGCATTTT.

Points on this clone: Within the sample, other DNA sequences also encode this same CDR3. The gene calls are TRBV5-1 and TRBJ2-7; 10 nucleotides agree with TRBD1. Germline lookup yields CDR1 SGHRS and CDR2 YFSETQ. The CDR3 is made up of 15 amino acids. V lost 0 bases to trimming and J lost 2 bases; unmatched junction nucleotides: 2. CDR3 in amino acids: CASSLDGQGAYEQYF. The CDR3 DNA sequence: TGCGCCAGCAGCTTGGACGGACAGGGGGCCTACGAGCAGTACTTC.

The rearrangement uses TRBV5-6 and TRBJ1-2, with 8 bases that match TRBD1. Trimming removed 3 bases from V and 4 bases from J; junction bases left unmatched: 2. Germline V CDR1 and CDR2: SGHDT, YYEEEE. CDR3 size: 13 residues. Here the CDR3 reads CASSYDRGYGYTF. CDR3 in DNA: TGTGCCAGCAGCTACGACAGGGGCTATGGCTACACCTTC.

The chain couples TRBV7-9 to TRBJ2-3; D is unclear. From germline, CDR1 is SEHNR and CDR2 FQNEAQ (reference sequence). This CDR3 contains 14 residues. The V end lost 7 bases, the J end lost 3 bases, and 14 bases lay between the germline ends. The CDR3 region has the DNA TGTGCCAGCAACAATCCCGAGCCGACAGATACGCAGTATTTT. Translated, it gives CASNNPEPTDTQYF.

The gene calls are TRBV7-2 and TRBJ2-5; the D gene could be TRBD1 or TRBD2 (5 bases each). The CDR3 sequence is 13 residues long. Germline V gives CDR1 SGHTA, CDR2 FQGNSA. The ends were cut back, 5 bases at V and 5 bases at J, with 12 bases in the middle. This CDR3 is CASSPRGPETQYF. The CDR3 bases are TGTGCCAGCAGCCCCCGGGGCCCGGAGACCCAGTACTTC.

This clone came up a few times. The rearrangement uses TRBV7-2 and TRBJ2-3, with 7 bases lining up with TRBD2. The V gene's germline CDR1 is SGHTA and CDR2 FQGNSA. Unmatched junction bases numbered 4, after V lost 6 bases and J lost 4 bases. The CDR3 length is 13 residues. Here the CDR3 reads CASRAGAADTQYF. CDR3 bases: TGTGCCAGCAGGGCGGGAGCGGCAGATACGCAGTATTTT.

On this clone itself: The sample has other DNA sequences that encode this CDR3 too. The rearrangement links TRBV28 to TRBJ1-1; D is undetermined. The CDR3 loop spans 12 amino acids. Trimming removed 7 bases from V and 0 bases from J, with 6 bases in between. Germline CDR1 MDHEN, CDR2 SYDVKM. The CDR3 sequence is CASTRVNTEAFF. CDR3 coding DNA: TGTGCCAGCACACGGGTGAACACTGAAGCTTTCTTT.

V is TRBV2 and J is TRBJ1-6; TRBD1 aligns across 7 bases. With 6 bases clipped from V and 8 bases from J, the junction kept 10 bases outside the gene matches. The CDR3 has 15 residues. The germline gives CDR1 SNHLY, CDR2 FYNNEI. CDR3 amino acids: CASSYRGRGDSPLHF. CDR3 coding DNA: TGTGCCAGCAGCTACCGGGGCAGGGGGGATTCACCCCTCCACTTT.

On this clone: This sample includes further DNA sequences coding for the same CDR3. This chain's CDR3 is CASSVGQTSGNTIYF. Written as DNA, the CDR3 is TGTGCCAGCAGCGTGGGACAGACCTCTGGAAACACCATATATTTT. The chain combines TRBV9 with TRBJ1-3; 7 bases align to TRBD1. The CDR3 covers 15 residues. CDR1 SGDLS and CDR2 YYNGEE come from the germline V gene. Trimming at V came to 2 bases and at J to 0 bases, leaving 2 bases not matched to a gene.

This clone showed up just once. The chain links TRBV27 to TRBJ2-2, with 7 bases fitting TRBD2. The J segment lost 2 bases and the V segment lost 6 bases, leaving 18 bases of the junction unmatched. CDR3 length: 19 residues. The germline V gene has CDR1 MNHEY and CDR2 SMNVEV (reference sequence). The CDR3 sequence: CASRPYPPLGGSNTGELFF. CDR3 DNA: TGTGCCAGCAGACCATACCCCCCGCTCGGGGGGTCTAACACCGGGGAGCTGTTTTTT.

This clone was counted a few times. The V gene is TRBV5-4, the J gene TRBJ2-5; D assignment may be TRBD1 or TRBD2 (6 bases each). This CDR3 is built from 15 residues. Germline V gives CDR1 SGHNT, CDR2 YYREEE (reference sequence). V shed 4 bases and J shed 5 bases, with 18 bases lying between them. Here the CDR3 DNA reads TGTGCCAGCAGCCCTCAGGGGTTTGGGGGGGAGACCCAGTACTTC. Encoded protein: CASSPQGFGGETQYF.

The CDR3 DNA is TGTGCCAGCAGATCAGGGGGCGCGAACACCGGGGAGCTGTTTTTT. This encodes CASRSGGANTGELFF. V usage is TRBV6-6 and J usage is TRBJ2-2; TRBD1 matches at 8 bases. Germline assignment: CDR1 MNHNY and CDR2 SVGAGI (reference sequence). Unmatched junction bases numbered 3, after V lost 6 bases and J lost 0 bases. The CDR3 runs to 15 residues.

Concerning this clone itself: Within the sample, other DNA sequences also encode this same CDR3. This sequence joins TRBV18 and TRBJ2-2; no clear D. Germline V CDR1 and CDR2: KGHSH, LQKENI. V was clipped by 2 bases and J by 1 base, with 2 bases between them. CDR3 length equals 13 residues. The CDR3 nucleotides read TGTGCCAGCTCACCAGGGAACACCGGGGAGCTGTTTTTT. Residues: CASSPGNTGELFF. The full variable domain, completed using reference TRBV18 and TRBJ2-2, is NAGVMQNPRHLVRRRGQEARLRCSPMKGHSHVYWYRQLPEEGLKFMVYLQKENIIDESGMPKERFSAEFPKEGPSILRIQQVVRGDSAAYFCASSPGNTGELFFGEGSRLTVL.

J is TRBJ2-7 and V is TRBV6-5, with 10 bases that match TRBD1. Germline V gene data show CDR1 as MNHEY and CDR2 as SVGAGI. Unmatched junction bases numbered 9, after V lost 4 bases and J lost 6 bases. This CDR3 has 15 amino acids. CDR3 residues: CASSFRGQGFAEQYF. DNA for the CDR3: TGTGCCAGCAGTTTTCGGGGACAGGGGTTTGCCGAGCAGTACTTC.

The chain is built from TRBV5-1 and TRBJ2-5, with D possibly being TRBD2 (5 bases). V gave up 3 bases and J gave up 4 bases, with 10 bases separating them. CDR1 and CDR2 (germline): SGHRS, YFSETQ. The CDR3 is made up of 13 amino acids. CDR3: CASSYQAGETQYF. DNA for the CDR3: TGCGCCAGCAGCTACCAGGCGGGAGAGACCCAGTACTTC.

In nucleotides, the CDR3 is TGCGCCAGCAGCTCACAGGGGATCGATGGCTACACCTTC. This gives the protein CASSSQGIDGYTF. The chain carries TRBV5-1 and TRBJ1-2; 7 bases fit TRBD1. V shed 3 bases, J shed 6 bases, and the junction held 5 bases outside the gene matches. Germline V CDR1 and CDR2: SGHRS, YFSETQ. The CDR3 extends over 13 amino acids. Filled out from reference TRBV5-1 and TRBJ1-2, the complete variable domain reads KAGVTQTPRYLIKTRGQQVTLSCSPISGHRSVSWYQQTPGQGLQFLFEYFSETQRNKGNFPGRFSGRQFSNSRSEMNVSTLELGDSALYLCASSSQGIDGYTFGSGTRLTVV.

V and J are TRBV5-1 and TRBJ2-5; 9 bases are shared with TRBD2. The CDR3 has 18 residues. V gave up 4 bases and J gave up 2 bases; unmatched junction bases: 15. Germline values: CDR1 SGHRS, CDR2 YFSETQ. CDR3 amino acids: CASSRGVSGLAGQETQYF. CDR3 nucleotide sequence: TGCGCCAGCAGCCGTGGAGTGTCGGGGCTAGCGGGGCAAGAGACCCAGTACTTC. The whole variable domain, filled in from reference TRBV5-1 and TRBJ2-5, reads KAGVTQTPRYLIKTRGQQVTLSCSPISGHRSVSWYQQTPGQGLQFLFEYFSETQRNKGNFPGRFSGRQFSNSRSEMNVSTLELGDSALYLCASSRGVSGLAGQETQYFGPGTRLLVL.

The chain couples TRBV2 to TRBJ2-7, with TRBD2 identical over 7 bases. The CDR3 runs to 13 residues. The germline V gene has CDR1 SNHLY and CDR2 FYNNEI. The J segment lost 6 bases and the V segment lost 3 bases, leaving 5 bases of the junction unmatched. The chain's CDR3 is CASSEWVAGEQYF. The CDR3 region has the DNA TGTGCCAGCAGTGAGTGGGTAGCGGGCGAGCAGTACTTC.

This sequence joins TRBV30 and TRBJ1-5; D possibly corresponds to TRBD1 (5 bases). Germline V gene data show CDR1 as GTSNPN and CDR2 as SVGIG (reference sequence). The CDR3 contains 12 residues. Between the trimmed V and J ends, which lost 6 bases and 7 bases, there was a span of 13 bases. CDR3 coding DNA: TGTGCCTGCGGGGGGGGGAAACAGCCCCAGCATTTT. This codes for CACGGGKQPQHF.

The gene calls are TRBV27 and TRBJ2-3; D gene ambiguous. V gave up 2 bases and J gave up 2 bases, with 5 bases separating them. CDR1 is MNHEY and CDR2 is SMNVEV in the germline V gene (reference sequence). This CDR3 comprises 13 residues. CDR3 in amino acids: CASSLRNTDTQYF. CDR3 sequence (DNA): TGTGCCAGCAGTTTAAGGAACACAGATACGCAGTATTTT.

This clone came up many times. The V and J genes are TRBV11-2 and TRBJ2-1; 7 bases line up with TRBD2. Germline CDR1 SGHAT, CDR2 FQNNGV. J was trimmed by 9 bases and V by 2 bases; bases with no gene match: 13. The CDR3 totals 16 residues. In nucleotides, the CDR3 is TGTGCCAGCAGCTTATACGGCGGGAGCTCGGTTAGTGAGCAGTTCTTC. Protein sequence: CASSLYGGSSVSEQFF. Supplemented by reference TRBV11-2 and TRBJ2-1, the full variable domain reads EAGVAQSPRYKIIEKRQSVAFWCNPISGHATLYWYQQILGQGPKLLIQFQNNGVVDDSQLPKDRFSAERLKGVDSTLKIQPAKLEDSAVYLCASSLYGGSSVSEQFFGPGTRLTVL.

This clone has just one count. This sequence joins TRBV5-1 and TRBJ2-5; 9 nucleotides line up with TRBD2. Per the germline V gene, CDR1 is SGHRS and CDR2 is YFSETQ. The CDR3 spans 16 residues. After removal of 6 bases from V and 5 bases from J, the junction contained 14 bases not matched to a gene. Here the CDR3 reads CASTPSGTPIGETQYF. In DNA, the CDR3 is TGCGCCAGCACCCCTAGCGGGACCCCAATAGGGGAGACCCAGTACTTC.